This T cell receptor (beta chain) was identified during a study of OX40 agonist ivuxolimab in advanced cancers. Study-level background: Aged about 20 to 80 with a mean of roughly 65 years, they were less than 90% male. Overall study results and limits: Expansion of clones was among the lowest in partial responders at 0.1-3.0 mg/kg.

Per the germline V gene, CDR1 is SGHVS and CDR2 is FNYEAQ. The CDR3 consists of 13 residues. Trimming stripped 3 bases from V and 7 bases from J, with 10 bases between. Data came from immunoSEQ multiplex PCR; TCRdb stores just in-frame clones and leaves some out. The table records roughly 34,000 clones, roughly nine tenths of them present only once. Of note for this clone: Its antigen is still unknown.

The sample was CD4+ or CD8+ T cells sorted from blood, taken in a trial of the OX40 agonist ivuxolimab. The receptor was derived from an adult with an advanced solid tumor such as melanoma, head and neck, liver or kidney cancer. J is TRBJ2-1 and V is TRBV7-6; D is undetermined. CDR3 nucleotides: TGTGCCAGCAGCTTTGGGCGGCGGAATGAGCAGTTCTTC. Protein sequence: CASSFGRRNEQFF.